Following are 17 T cell receptor beta chains from one sample sequenced in a study of T cell repertoires in cytomegalovirus infection (dated by TCRdb to 2018 to 2020). Sequencing took place on an Illumina HiSeq 1500. TCRdb trimmed the raw reads at Q25, called clones with MiXCR and kept productive beta chains. All rows with the same CDR3 protein become a single entry with the most common DNA and genes. The sample table contains approximately 1,000,000 distinct CDR3 sequences; only one count was recorded for roughly 31% of them. Around 15% of the sample rests with the top ten. The antigens of these receptors remain unknown. This sample's treatment or condition label indicates: in vitro stimulation with specific CMV peptide epitopes to enrich CMV-specific T cells. This specimen was cultured CD8+ T cells from PBMCs, taken from culture after CMV antigen stimulation. The receptors stem from a human donor in good health (CMV status not recorded). Some clones in this sample may be carry-over from other donors' samples.

J is TRBJ2-3 and V is TRBV4-2, with 7 nucleotides matching TRBD2. This CDR3 has 16 residues. Germline loops: CDR1 LGHNA, CDR2 YNFKEQ. CDR3 protein: CLCSQTSVWATDTQYF. The CDR3, as DNA: TGTCTCTGCAGCCAAACTAGCGTGTGGGCCACAGATACGCAGTATTTT.

This clonotype was recorded a few times. V and J are TRBV3-1 and TRBJ2-3; unclear D gene. Trimming removed 3 bases from V and 10 bases from J, with 8 bases in between. This CDR3 contains 11 residues. Germline V gene sequence: CDR1 LGHDT, CDR2 YNNKEL (reference sequence). The CDR3 nucleotides read TGTGCCAGCAGCCACCCTGACGCGCAGTATTTT. Encoded protein: CASSHPDAQYF.

The chain uses TRBV20-1 and TRBJ2-3; 7 bases align to TRBD2. The CDR3 loop spans 17 amino acids. After removal of 0 bases from V and 2 bases from J, the junction contained 11 bases not matched to a gene. CDR1 is DFQATT and CDR2 is SNEGSKA in the germline V gene (reference sequence). The CDR3 protein is CSARDNLADYPTDTQYF. CDR3 sequence (DNA): TGCAGTGCTAGAGATAACCTAGCGGATTACCCCACAGATACGCAGTATTTT.

This clonotype has more than one count but fewer than ten. The J gene is TRBJ2-7, the V gene TRBV6-2 or TRBV6-3, with TRBD1 as a possible D gene (6 bases). The CDR3 covers 13 residues. V lost 6 bases, J lost 6 bases, and 15 bases lay in between. Germline V gene sequence: CDR1 MNHEY, CDR2 SVGEGT. CDR3 nucleotide sequence: TGTGCCAGCAGCCTCGGGACATTCTCCGAGCAGTACGTC. Protein sequence: CASSLGTFSEQYV.

The CDR3 sequence is CASIMGSEQFF. CDR3 sequence (DNA): TGTGCCAGCATCATGGGGAGTGAGCAGTTCTTC. V and J are TRBV27 and TRBJ2-1; TRBD2 might be the D (5 bases). Germline V lookup: CDR1 MNHEY, CDR2 SMNVEV (reference sequence). This CDR3 has 11 amino acids. The V end lost 7 bases, the J end lost 9 bases, and 10 bases lay between the germline ends.

In this sample, this clonotype turned up a few times. The chain has TRBV19 and TRBJ1-1; 7 bases match TRBD1. The CDR3 consists of 15 residues. Germline loops: CDR1 LNHDA, CDR2 SQIVND (reference sequence). Trimming cost V 7 bases and J 4 bases; bases outside gene matches: 12. The CDR3: CASTLEAGGVTEAFF. CDR3 nucleotide sequence: TGTGCCAGTACCTTGGAGGCAGGGGGGGTCACTGAAGCTTTCTTT. The full variable domain, its missing parts supplied by reference TRBV19 and TRBJ1-1, is DGGITQSPKYLFRKEGQNVTLSCEQNLNHDAMYWYRQDPGQGLRLIYYSQIVNDFQKGDIAEGYSVSREKKESFPLTVTSAQKNPTAFYLCASTLEAGGVTEAFFGQGTRLTVV.

In its sample, this clonotype was seen a few times. The chain recombines TRBV14 with TRBJ2-6, with D maybe TRBD2 (6 bases). Looked up from germline, CDR1 is SGHDN and CDR2 is FVKESK. Trimming stripped 3 bases from V and 0 bases from J, with 15 bases between. The CDR3 runs 18 residues. The CDR3 here is CASSHGAGTPSGANVLTF. CDR3 DNA sequence: TGTGCCAGCAGCCATGGGGCGGGGACGCCCTCTGGGGCCAACGTCCTGACTTTC.

The V gene is TRBV25-1, the J gene TRBJ2-1, with 7 nucleotides matching TRBD1. The CDR3 length is 14 residues. Germline CDR1 reads MGHDK; CDR2 reads SYGVNS. The V and J ends lost 3 bases and 5 bases, in that order; junction bases with no gene match: 4. CDR3 nucleotide sequence: TGTGCCAGCAGTGATAACAGGGGTCACAATGAGCAGTTCTTC. Translating gives CASSDNRGHNEQFF.

The CDR3 coding sequence is TGCAGTGCTAGAGGGGGTAGATTGTATACAGATACGCAGTATTTT. Protein product: CSARGGRLYTDTQYF. The chain links TRBV20-1 to TRBJ2-3; D unclear. V was trimmed by 1 base and J by 3 bases, leaving 14 bases between them. CDR1 is DFQATT, CDR2 SNEGSKA, per germline (reference sequence). The CDR3 loop spans 15 amino acids.

V is TRBV7-2 and J is TRBJ1-1; 7 bases fit TRBD1. The CDR3 is 16 residues long. CDR1 and CDR2 (germline): SGHTA, FQGNSA. With 2 bases clipped from V and 2 bases from J, the junction kept 8 bases outside the gene matches. The CDR3 nucleotides read TGTGCCAGCAGCTTAACAGGGGAAGGGGGAAACACTGAAGCTTTCTTT. Protein sequence: CASSLTGEGGNTEAFF.

The rearrangement links TRBV19 to TRBJ1-1; no clear D. V lost 1 base, J lost 3 bases, and 9 bases lay in between. This CDR3 has 14 amino acids. Germline values: CDR1 LNHDA, CDR2 SQIVND (reference sequence). The CDR3 spells CASSIGRLYTEAFF. Here the CDR3 DNA reads TGTGCCAGTAGTATAGGGAGACTTTACACTGAAGCTTTCTTT. Drawing the rest from reference TRBV19 and TRBJ1-1, the complete variable domain is DGGITQSPKYLFRKEGQNVTLSCEQNLNHDAMYWYRQDPGQGLRLIYYSQIVNDFQKGDIAEGYSVSREKKESFPLTVTSAQKNPTAFYLCASSIGRLYTEAFFGQGTRLTVV.

This clonotype was observed a few times. CDR3 sequence: CASSVGTGYEQFF. DNA for the CDR3: TGTGCCAGCAGCGTAGGTACAGGGTATGAGCAGTTCTTC. This chain joins TRBV9 and TRBJ2-1, with D perhaps matching TRBD1 (6 bases). The CDR3 runs 13 residues. The V end was cut by 0 bases, the J end by 8 bases, with 9 bases between. Germline V gene sequence: CDR1 SGDLS, CDR2 YYNGEE.

Worth noting for this clonotype: A much more abundant neighbour one base away suggests this may be a read error. This rearrangement joins TRBV6-6 to TRBJ1-1; 8 bases fit TRBD1. The CDR3 is 13 amino acids. With 6 bases clipped from V and 5 bases from J, the junction kept 5 bases outside the gene matches. The germline V gene has CDR1 MNHNY and CDR2 SVGAGI (reference sequence). The CDR3 reads CASSNDRGTEAFF. CDR3 DNA sequence: TGTGCCAGCAGCAACGACAGGGGAACTGAAGCTTTCTTT.

In its sample, this clonotype was seen many times. The V gene is TRBV11-2, the J gene TRBJ2-5; perhaps TRBD1 as D (6 bases). The germline CDR1 and CDR2 sequences are SGHAT and FQNNGV. V was cut by 5 bases and J by 2 bases, with 12 bases left in between. The CDR3 runs 14 residues. CDR3 amino acids: CASSPRDTQETQYF. For the CDR3, the DNA is TGTGCCAGCAGCCCCCGGGACACTCAAGAGACCCAGTACTTC.

CDR3 amino acids: CAISESSANEKLFF. DNA for the CDR3: TGTGCCATCAGTGAGTCATCAGCGAATGAAAAACTGTTTTTT. This chain connects TRBV10-3 to TRBJ1-4; no firm D call. The CDR3 contains 14 residues. The V and J ends lost 0 bases and 5 bases respectively, with 7 bases between them. The germline CDR1 and CDR2 sequences are ENHRY and SYGVKD.

This clonotype was counted a few times. CDR3 coding DNA: TGTGCCAGTGAAGGGGGTTCTAGCACAGATACGCAGTATTTT. Translated, it gives CASEGGSSTDTQYF. The chain couples TRBV19 to TRBJ2-3, with a tentative D call TRBD1 (6 bases). Trimming took off 8 bases at V and 0 bases at J, with 12 bases between the two ends. CDR1 LNHDA and CDR2 SQIVND come from the germline V gene (reference sequence). The CDR3 totals 14 residues.

A remark on this clonotype: With a much larger clone just one base away, this may be a read error. J is TRBJ2-1 and V is TRBV6-5, with TRBD1 matching over 8 bases. This CDR3 contains 17 residues. Germline V gene sequence: CDR1 MNHEY, CDR2 SVGAGI. The CDR3 nucleotides are TGTGTCAGCAGTTATCCCGCTCGACAGGGGTCCTACAATGAGCAGTTCTTC. This gives the protein CVSSYPARQGSYNEQFF.